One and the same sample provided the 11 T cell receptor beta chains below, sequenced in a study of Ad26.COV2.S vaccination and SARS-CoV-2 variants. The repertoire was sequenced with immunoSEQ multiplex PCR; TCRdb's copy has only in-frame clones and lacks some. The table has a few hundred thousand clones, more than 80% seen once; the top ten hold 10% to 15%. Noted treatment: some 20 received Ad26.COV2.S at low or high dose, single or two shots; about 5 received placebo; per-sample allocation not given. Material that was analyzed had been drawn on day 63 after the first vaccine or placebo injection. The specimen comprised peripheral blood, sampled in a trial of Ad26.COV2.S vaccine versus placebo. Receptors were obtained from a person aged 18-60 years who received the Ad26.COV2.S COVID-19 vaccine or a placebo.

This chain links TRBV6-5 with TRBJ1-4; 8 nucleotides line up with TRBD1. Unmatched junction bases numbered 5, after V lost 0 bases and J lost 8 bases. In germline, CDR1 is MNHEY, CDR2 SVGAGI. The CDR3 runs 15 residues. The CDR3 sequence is CASSYSGQGGEKLFF. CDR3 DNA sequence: TGTGCCAGCAGTTACTCAGGACAGGGTGGAGAAAAACTGTTTTTT.

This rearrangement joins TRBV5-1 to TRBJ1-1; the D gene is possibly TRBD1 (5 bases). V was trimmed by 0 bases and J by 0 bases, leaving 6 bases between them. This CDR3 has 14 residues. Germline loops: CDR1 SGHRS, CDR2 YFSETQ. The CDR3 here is CASSLGTMNTEAFF. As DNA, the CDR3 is TGCGCCAGCAGCTTGGGGACAATGAACACTGAAGCTTTCTTT.

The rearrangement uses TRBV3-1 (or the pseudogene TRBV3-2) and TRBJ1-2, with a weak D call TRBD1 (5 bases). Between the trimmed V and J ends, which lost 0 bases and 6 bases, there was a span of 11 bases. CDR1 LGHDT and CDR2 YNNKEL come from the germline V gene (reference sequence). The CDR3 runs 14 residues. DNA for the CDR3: TGTGCCAGCAGCCAAGATTCAGGGAGGCATGGCTACACCTTC. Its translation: CASSQDSGRHGYTF.

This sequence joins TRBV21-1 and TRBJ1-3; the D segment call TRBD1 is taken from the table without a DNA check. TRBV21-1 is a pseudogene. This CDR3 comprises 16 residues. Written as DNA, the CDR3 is TGTGCCAGCAGCAAGCGCCGTTTGCAGGATGGAAACACCATATATTTT. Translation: CASSKRRLQDGNTIYF.

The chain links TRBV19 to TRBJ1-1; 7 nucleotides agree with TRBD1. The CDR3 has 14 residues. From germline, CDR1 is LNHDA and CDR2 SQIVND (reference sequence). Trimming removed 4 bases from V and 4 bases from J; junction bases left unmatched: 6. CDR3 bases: TGTGCCAGTAGTAACCAGGGGGGATCCACTGAAGCTTTCTTT. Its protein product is CASSNQGGSTEAFF.

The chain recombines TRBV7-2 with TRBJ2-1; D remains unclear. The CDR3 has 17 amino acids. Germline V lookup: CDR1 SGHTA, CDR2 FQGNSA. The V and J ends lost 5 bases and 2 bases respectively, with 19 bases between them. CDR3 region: CASSLIPRRFTYNEQFF. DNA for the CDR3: TGTGCCAGCAGCCTAATCCCAAGGCGGTTTACCTACAATGAGCAGTTCTTC.

In DNA form, the CDR3 reads TGTGCCAGTAGTATTTCGGGACAGGACATTTATCAGCCCCAGCATTTT. Protein product: CASSISGQDIYQPQHF. This chain joins TRBV19 and TRBJ1-5, with 8 bases fitting TRBD1. With V trimmed by 3 bases and J by 5 bases, 9 bases remained unmatched. The germline CDR1 and CDR2 sequences are LNHDA and SQIVND (reference sequence). The CDR3 has 16 amino acids.

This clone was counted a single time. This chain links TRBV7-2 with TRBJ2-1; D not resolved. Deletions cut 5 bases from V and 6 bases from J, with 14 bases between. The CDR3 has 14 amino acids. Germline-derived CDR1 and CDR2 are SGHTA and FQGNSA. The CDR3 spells CASSLDPTGNEQFF. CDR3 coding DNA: TGTGCCAGCAGCCTAGACCCTACGGGCAATGAGCAGTTCTTC.

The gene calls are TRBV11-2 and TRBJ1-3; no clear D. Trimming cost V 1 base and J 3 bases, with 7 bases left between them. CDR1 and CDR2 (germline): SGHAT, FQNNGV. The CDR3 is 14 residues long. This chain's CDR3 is CASSLGEGGNTIYF. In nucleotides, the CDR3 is TGTGCCAGCAGCTTAGGAGAGGGTGGAAACACCATATATTTT.

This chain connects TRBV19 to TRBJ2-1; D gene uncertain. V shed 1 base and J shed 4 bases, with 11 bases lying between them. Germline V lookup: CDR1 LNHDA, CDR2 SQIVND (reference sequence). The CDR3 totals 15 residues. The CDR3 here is CASSIGDSYYNEQFF. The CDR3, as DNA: TGTGCCAGTAGTATAGGAGACTCCTATTACAATGAGCAGTTCTTC.

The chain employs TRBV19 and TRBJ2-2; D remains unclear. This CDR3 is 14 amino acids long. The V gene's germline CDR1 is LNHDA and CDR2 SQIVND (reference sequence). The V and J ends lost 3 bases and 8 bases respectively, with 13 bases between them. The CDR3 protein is CASSIRPSAGELFF. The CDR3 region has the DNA TGTGCCAGTAGTATTCGGCCCAGCGCGGGGGAGCTGTTTTTT.